The 14 T cell receptor beta chains given below trace back to one sample, sequenced in a study of tumor-infiltrating lymphocytes in primary liver carcinoma. Making TCR beta cDNA involved around 520 ng total RNA and a constant-region primer. Slightly modified ARM-PCR with three nested multiplex PCR rounds yielded TCR beta libraries. Researchers ran the first two PCR rounds for about 11 cycles each with TRBV1-TRBV30 forward primers and a C-beta reverse primer. One entry per CDR3 protein results from TCRdb running MiXCR on the multiplex PCR reads. The data contain about 99,000 distinct CDR3 sequences, approximately 68% of them singletons. Co-extraction of both nucleic acids (RNA and DNA) used about 18-31 mg of unsorted bulk tissue. Sequencing was performed on liver tumor tissue from sampling region 5. Specified subset: tumor region T5, tumor centre. Source of these receptors: a woman in her sixties or seventies with primary liver carcinoma and hepatitis B virus infection.

By proportion, this clonotype is medium-sized (0.01 to 0.1%). The chain recombines TRBV11-1 with TRBJ2-7; TRBD2 is a possible D gene (5 bases). Germline V CDR1 and CDR2: SGHAT, FQDESV (reference sequence). Trimming left V 5 bases short and J 2 bases short, with 13 bases between. The CDR3 is 14 amino acids. The CDR3 bases are TGTGCCAGCAGCGGGAAGAGGGCCACCTACGAGCAGTACTTC. Its protein is CASSGKRATYEQYF.

A word on this clonotype: At one of its ends the junction is not consistent with the germline gene, which may arise from a read error. The CDR3 sequence: CASSLRETQSF. The CDR3 DNA reads as TGTGCCAGCAGTTTACGAGAGACCCAGTCCTTC. The V call is TRBV28, the J call TRBJ2-5; no firm D call. Germline V gives CDR1 MDHEN, CDR2 SYDVKM. The CDR3 has 11 residues.

Regarding this clonotype: A read error may be the cause here, since a much bigger clone is one base away. The final CDR3 position lacks the conserved phenylalanine or tryptophan, pointing to a likely read error. The CDR3 DNA sequence: TGTGCCAGCAAGGGGGAGGCTGGCGAGCAGTACTAC. Translated, it gives CASKGEAGEQYY. The chain links TRBV2 to TRBJ2-7; D possibly matches TRBD1 or TRBD2 (6 bases each). Germline assignment: CDR1 SNHLY and CDR2 FYNNEI. V gave up 7 bases and J gave up 6 bases, with 13 bases separating them. This CDR3 is built from 12 residues.

About this clonotype: A much larger clone lies a single base off, so this may be a read error. This CDR3 fails to terminate in the conserved phenylalanine or tryptophan, so it likely reflects a read error. The chain joins TRBV14 to TRBJ2-1; possible D gene TRBD1, 6 bases. Germline CDR1 is SGHDN and CDR2 is FVKESK. Trimming shortened V by 2 bases and J by 12 bases, and 14 bases separated the two germline ends. CDR3 length: 13 residues. Written as DNA, the CDR3 is TGTGCCAGCAGCCAAAGGGGGACGGGTGGGCAGTTCCTC. Protein product: CASSQRGTGGQFL.

About this clonotype itself: The missing conserved phenylalanine or tryptophan at the end of this CDR3 makes a read error likely. This chain uses TRBV11-2 with TRBJ2-2; 8 nucleotides line up with TRBD2. V dropped 5 bases and J dropped 5; count of bases not matched to a gene: 4. Germline-derived CDR1 and CDR2 are SGHAT and FQNNGV. The CDR3 has 14 amino acids. CDR3: CASSLTGGTGELFY. CDR3 in DNA: TGTGCCAGCAGCCTGACGGGGGGGACCGGGGAGCTGTTTTAT.

The chain combines TRBV29-1 with TRBJ2-3, with 9 positions matching TRBD2. CDR3 length: 14 amino acids. With 6 bases clipped from V and 11 bases from J, the junction kept 15 bases outside the gene matches. Germline CDR1 is SQVTM and CDR2 is ANQGSEA. CDR3 region: CSVGAGGSRNMQYF. CDR3 in DNA: TGCAGCGTCGGTGCGGGAGGGTCCAGGAATATGCAGTATTTT.

J is TRBJ2-7 and V is TRBV7-9; D may be TRBD1 or TRBD2 (5 bases each). V dropped 5 bases and J dropped 2 bases, with 13 bases sitting between them. This CDR3 comprises 14 residues. CDR1 is SEHNR, CDR2 FQNEAQ, per germline (reference sequence). In nucleotides, the CDR3 is TGTGCCAGCAGCCCCAAGGTGGGGGCCTACGAGCAGTACTTC. Its translation is CASSPKVGAYEQYF.

Turning to this clonotype: A much bigger clone sits one base away, suggesting this may be a read error. The chain has TRBV7-8 and TRBJ1-6, with 7 bases fitting TRBD1. With V trimmed by 5 bases and J by 14 bases, 12 bases remained unmatched. The germline CDR1 and CDR2 sequences are SGHVS and FQNEAQ. This CDR3 is built from 14 residues. The CDR3 is CASSARDRGIALHF. The CDR3 DNA sequence: TGTGCCAGCAGCGCGAGGGACAGAGGAATAGCCCTCCACTTT.

For this clonotype: This could be a read error, since a much larger clone is one nucleotide away. CDR3 amino acids: CASSLNTGGGTDTQYF. The CDR3 DNA follows: TGTGCCAGCAGCTTAAATACAGGGGGTGGGACAGATACGCAGTATTTT. The rearrangement joins TRBV7-9 to TRBJ2-3; the match to TRBD1 covers 8 bases. CDR3 length: 16 residues. With V trimmed by 2 bases and J by 3 bases, 7 bases remained unmatched. Germline lookup yields CDR1 SEHNR and CDR2 FQNEAQ (reference sequence).

About this clonotype itself: The CDR3 end shows no conserved phenylalanine or tryptophan, and so a read error is likely. V and J are TRBV29-1 and TRBJ2-5; possibly TRBD1 or TRBD2 for D (6 bases each). Germline V gene lookup returns CDR1 SQVTM and CDR2 ANQGSEA. The CDR3 extends over 15 amino acids. CDR3 in amino acids: CSVEGGRGDQGTQYY. DNA of the CDR3: TGCAGCGTGGAAGGGGGGAGAGGGGACCAAGGGACCCAGTACTAC.

The chain recombines TRBV4-2 with TRBJ2-6; D may be TRBD1 or TRBD2 (6 bases each). Germline V gives CDR1 LGHNA, CDR2 YNFKEQ. This CDR3 comprises 16 residues. V lost 4 bases, J lost 4 bases, and 14 bases lay in between. The CDR3 sequence: CASSLYRDSGANVLTF. DNA of the CDR3: TGTGCCAGCAGCCTCTACAGGGACTCCGGGGCCAACGTCCTGACTTTC.

V is TRBV11-2 and J is TRBJ2-1; D may be TRBD2 (6 bases). The germline V gene encodes CDR1 SGHAT and CDR2 FQNNGV. This CDR3 comprises 15 residues. The CDR3 loop reads CTNGRGPNTYNEQFF. The CDR3 DNA is TGTACCAACGGGCGGGGACCGAACACCTACAATGAGCAGTTCTTC.

As to this clonotype: The junction does not match germline at one end; this may be a read error. The chain links TRBV4-1 to TRBJ1-1; D not certain. Germline V lookup: CDR1 MGHRA, CDR2 YSYEKL. This CDR3 comprises 15 residues. CDR3: CASRQAPGMDTEAFF. The CDR3, as DNA: TGCGCCAGCCGCCAAGCCCCGGGGATGGACACTGAAGCTTTCTTT.

Note on this clonotype: Because the CDR3 is missing its conserved closing phenylalanine or tryptophan, this is likely a read error. The DNA is omitted, as the CDR3 cannot be located on it reliably, and the CDR3 follows TCRdb's listing. V is TRBV6-5 and J is TRBJ1-5; the table's D gene call, TRBD1, was not cross checked with the DNA. Termini included, the CDR3 measures 13 amino acids. CDR1 is MNHEY, CDR2 SVGAGI, per germline. The CDR3: CASSSRGGQPQHL.